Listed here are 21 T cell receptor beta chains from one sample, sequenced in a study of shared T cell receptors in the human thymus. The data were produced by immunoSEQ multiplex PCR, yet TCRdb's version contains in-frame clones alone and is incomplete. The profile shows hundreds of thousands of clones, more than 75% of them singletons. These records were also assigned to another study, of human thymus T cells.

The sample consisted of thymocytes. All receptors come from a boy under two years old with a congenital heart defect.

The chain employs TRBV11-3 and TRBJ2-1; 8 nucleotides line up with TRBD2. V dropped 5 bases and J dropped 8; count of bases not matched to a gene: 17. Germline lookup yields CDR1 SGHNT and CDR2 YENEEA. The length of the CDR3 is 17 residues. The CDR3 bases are TGTGCCAGCAGCCCCGGGACTAGGGGGGGTTTTTTTGATGAGCAGTTCTTC. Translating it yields CASSPGTRGGFFDEQFF. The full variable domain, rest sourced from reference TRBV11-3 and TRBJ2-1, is EAGVVQSPRYKIIEKKQPVAFWCNPISGHNTLYWYLQNLGQGPELLIRYENEEAVDDSQLPKDRFSAERLKGVDSTLKIQPAELGDSAVYLCASSPGTRGGFFDEQFFGPGTRLTVL.

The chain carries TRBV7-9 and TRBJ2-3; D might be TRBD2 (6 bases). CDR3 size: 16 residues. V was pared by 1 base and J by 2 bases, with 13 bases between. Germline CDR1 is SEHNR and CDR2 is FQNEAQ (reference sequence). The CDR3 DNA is TGTGCCAGCAGCTTAGTTAGGGAGGTTAACACAGATACGCAGTATTTT. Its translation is CASSLVREVNTDTQYF.

CDR3 residues: CASSNRREDAYEQYF. CDR3 coding DNA: TGTGCCAGCAGCAATCGGCGGGAGGATGCCTACGAGCAGTACTTC. The J gene is TRBJ2-7, the V gene TRBV21-1; the D call in the table, TRBD2, was not verified against the DNA. TRBV21-1 is a pseudogene segment. The CDR3 spans 15 residues.

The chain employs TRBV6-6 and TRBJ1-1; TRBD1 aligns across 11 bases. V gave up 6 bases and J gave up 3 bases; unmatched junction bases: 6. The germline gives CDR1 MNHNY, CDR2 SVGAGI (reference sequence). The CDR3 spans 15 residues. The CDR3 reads CASSLRDRGDTEAFF. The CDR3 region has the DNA TGTGCCAGCAGCCTCCGGGACAGGGGGGACACTGAAGCTTTCTTT.

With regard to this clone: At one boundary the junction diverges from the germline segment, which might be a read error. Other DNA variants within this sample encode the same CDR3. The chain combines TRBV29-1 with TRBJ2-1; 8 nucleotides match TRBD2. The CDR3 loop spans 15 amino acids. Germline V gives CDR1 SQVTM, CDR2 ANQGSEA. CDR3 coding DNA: TGCAGCGTGGAGGGTAGGCTAGCGGGTTACAACGAGCAGTTCTTC. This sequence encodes CSVEGRLAGYNEQFF.

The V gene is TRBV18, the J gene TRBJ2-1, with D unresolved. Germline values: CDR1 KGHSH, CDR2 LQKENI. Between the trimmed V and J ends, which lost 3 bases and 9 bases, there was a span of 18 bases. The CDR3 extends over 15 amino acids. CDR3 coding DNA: TGTGCCAGCTCACCCGTCGTGGGCGAAATCAGTGAGCAGTTCTTC. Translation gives CASSPVVGEISEQFF.

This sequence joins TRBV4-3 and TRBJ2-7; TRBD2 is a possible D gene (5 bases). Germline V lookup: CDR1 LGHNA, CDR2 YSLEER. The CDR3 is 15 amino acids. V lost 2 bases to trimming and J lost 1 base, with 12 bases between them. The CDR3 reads CASSQRTGWSYEQYF. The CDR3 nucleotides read TGCGCCAGCAGCCAACGGACGGGGTGGTCCTACGAGCAGTACTTC.

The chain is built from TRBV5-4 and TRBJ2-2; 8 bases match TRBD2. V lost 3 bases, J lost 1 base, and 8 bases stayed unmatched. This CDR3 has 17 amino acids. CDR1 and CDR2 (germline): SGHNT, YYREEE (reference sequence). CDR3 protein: CASSCREGYWNTGELFF. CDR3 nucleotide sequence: TGTGCCAGCAGCTGCCGGGAGGGCTACTGGAACACCGGGGAGCTGTTTTTT. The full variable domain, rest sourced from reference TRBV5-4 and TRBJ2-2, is ETGVTQSPTHLIKTRGQQVTLRCSSQSGHNTVSWYQQALGQGPQFIFQYYREEENGRGNFPPRFSGLQFPNYSSELNVNALELDDSALYLCASSCREGYWNTGELFFGEGSRLTVL.

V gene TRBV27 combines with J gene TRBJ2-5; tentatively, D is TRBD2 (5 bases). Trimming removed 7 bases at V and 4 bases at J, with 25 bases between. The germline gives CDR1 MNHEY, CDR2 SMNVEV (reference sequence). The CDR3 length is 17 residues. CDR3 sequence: CASIPSVAGPEGETQYF. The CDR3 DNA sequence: TGTGCCAGCATCCCCTCGGTGGCGGGTCCAGAGGGAGAGACCCAGTACTTC.

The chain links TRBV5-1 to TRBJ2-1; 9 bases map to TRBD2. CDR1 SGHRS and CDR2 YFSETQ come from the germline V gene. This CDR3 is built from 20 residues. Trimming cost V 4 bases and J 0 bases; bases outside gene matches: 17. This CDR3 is CASSPLFPSGNTSSYNEQFF. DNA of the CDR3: TGCGCCAGCAGCCCCCTGTTTCCTAGCGGGAATACGAGCTCCTACAATGAGCAGTTCTTC.

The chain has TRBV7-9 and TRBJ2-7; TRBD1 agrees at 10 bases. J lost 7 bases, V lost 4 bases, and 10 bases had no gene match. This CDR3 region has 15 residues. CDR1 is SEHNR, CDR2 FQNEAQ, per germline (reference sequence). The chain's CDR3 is CASSSGQGEVWEQYF. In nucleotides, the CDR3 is TGTGCCAGCAGCTCCGGACAGGGGGAGGTGTGGGAGCAGTACTTC.

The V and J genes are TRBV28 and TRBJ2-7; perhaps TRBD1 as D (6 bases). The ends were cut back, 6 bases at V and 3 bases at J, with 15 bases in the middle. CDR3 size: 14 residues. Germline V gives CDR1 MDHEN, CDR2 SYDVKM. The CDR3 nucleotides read TGTGCCAGCAGAGACGGACAGAGGGACTACGAGCAGTACTTC. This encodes CASRDGQRDYEQYF. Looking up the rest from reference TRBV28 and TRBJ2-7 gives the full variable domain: DVKVTQSSRYLVKRTGEKVFLECVQDMDHENMFWYRQDPGLGLRLIYFSYDVKMKEKGDIPEGYSVSREKKERFSLILESASTNQTSMYLCASRDGQRDYEQYFGPGTRLTVT.

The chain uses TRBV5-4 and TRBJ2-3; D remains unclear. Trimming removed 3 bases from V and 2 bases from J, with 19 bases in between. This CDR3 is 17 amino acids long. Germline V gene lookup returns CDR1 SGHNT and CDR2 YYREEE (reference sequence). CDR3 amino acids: CASSSPGTNPHTDTQYF. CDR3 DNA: TGTGCCAGCAGCTCCCCTGGAACTAATCCCCACACAGATACGCAGTATTTT.

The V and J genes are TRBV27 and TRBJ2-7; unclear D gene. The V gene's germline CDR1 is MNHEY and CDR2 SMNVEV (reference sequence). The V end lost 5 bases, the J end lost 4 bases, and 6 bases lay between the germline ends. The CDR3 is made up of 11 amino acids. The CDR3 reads CASSRRYEQYF. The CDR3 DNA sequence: TGTGCCAGCAGTCGCCGGTACGAGCAGTACTTC.

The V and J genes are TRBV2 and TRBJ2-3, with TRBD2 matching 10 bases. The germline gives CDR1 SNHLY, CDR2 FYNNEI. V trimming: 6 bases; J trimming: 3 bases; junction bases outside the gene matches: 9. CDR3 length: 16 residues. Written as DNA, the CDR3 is TGTGCCAGCAGGCCTGCTAGCGGGAGTGCGACAGATACGCAGTATTTT. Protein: CASRPASGSATDTQYF.

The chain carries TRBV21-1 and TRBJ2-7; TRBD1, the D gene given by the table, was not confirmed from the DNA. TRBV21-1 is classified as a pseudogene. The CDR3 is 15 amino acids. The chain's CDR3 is CASEGKGLLGYEQYF. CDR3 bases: TGTGCCAGCGAAGGGAAGGGGCTCCTAGGGTACGAGCAGTACTTC.

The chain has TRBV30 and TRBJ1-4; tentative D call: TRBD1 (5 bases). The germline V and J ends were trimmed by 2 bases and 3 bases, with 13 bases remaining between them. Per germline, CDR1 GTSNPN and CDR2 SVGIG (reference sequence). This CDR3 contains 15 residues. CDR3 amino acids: CAWSWAGHANEKLFF. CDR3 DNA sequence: TGTGCCTGGAGTTGGGCAGGGCACGCTAATGAAAAACTGTTTTTT.

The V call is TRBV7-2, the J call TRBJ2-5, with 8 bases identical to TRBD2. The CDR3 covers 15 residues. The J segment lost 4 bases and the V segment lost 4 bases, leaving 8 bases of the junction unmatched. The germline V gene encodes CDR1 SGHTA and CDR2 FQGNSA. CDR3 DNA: TGTGCCAGCAGCTCGAGCGGGGGAGGGGCAGAGACCCAGTACTTC. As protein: CASSSSGGGAETQYF. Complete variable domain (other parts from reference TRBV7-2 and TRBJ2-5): GAGVSQSPSNKVTEKGKDVELRCDPISGHTALYWYRQSLGQGLEFLIYFQGNSAPDKSGLPSDRFSAERTGGSVSTLTIQRTQQEDSAVYLCASSSSGGGAETQYFGPGTRLLVL.

As DNA, the CDR3 is TGTGCCAGCAGTTATGGCCCGGGGGGCGGGGGAAACACCATATATTTT. Protein: CASSYGPGGGGNTIYF. The rearrangement joins TRBV6-5 to TRBJ1-3; D is possibly TRBD1 (6 bases). The germline V gene has CDR1 MNHEY and CDR2 SVGAGI. The V gene lost 3 bases and the J gene lost 4 bases, with 16 bases spanning the gap. CDR3 length: 16 amino acids.

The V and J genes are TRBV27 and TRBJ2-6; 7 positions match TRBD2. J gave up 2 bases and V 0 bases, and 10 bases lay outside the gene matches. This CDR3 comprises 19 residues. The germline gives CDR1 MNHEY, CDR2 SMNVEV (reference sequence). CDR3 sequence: CASSLSKQRGSPGANVLTF. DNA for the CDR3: TGTGCCAGCAGTTTATCGAAGCAGCGGGGATCCCCTGGGGCCAACGTCCTGACTTTC.

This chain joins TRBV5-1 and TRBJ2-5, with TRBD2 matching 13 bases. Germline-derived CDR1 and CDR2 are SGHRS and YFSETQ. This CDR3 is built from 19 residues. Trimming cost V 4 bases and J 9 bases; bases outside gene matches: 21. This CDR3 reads CASSRPVGLAGVGEPAQYF. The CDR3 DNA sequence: TGCGCCAGCAGCCGGCCGGTTGGACTAGCGGGAGTTGGGGAGCCGGCCCAGTACTTC.